These 21 T cell receptor gamma chains came from one sample sequenced in a study of γδ T cells in repeated Plasmodium falciparum infection. TCRdb redid clone calling on the multiplex PCR reads using CATT. The profile shows around 25,000 gamma-chain clones, 3% of them singletons. Bulk repertoires came from Vgamma9/Vdelta2+ or Vdelta2-negative gammadelta T cells flow-sorted from PBMC. Sequenced sample: gamma-delta T cells from blood. These receptors were collected from a pool of human donors (malaria-infected and uninfected, not separated).

The chain links TRGV2 to TRGJP2. The J gene is absent in TCRdb and was assigned here via DNA matching to germline. After removal of 2 bases from V and 0 bases from J, the junction contained 9 bases not matched to a gene. The germline V gene has CDR1 EGSNGY and CDR2 YDSYNSKV. The CDR3 is 17 residues long. DNA of the CDR3: TGTGCCACCTGGGACGCCCATCGGGATAGTAGTGATTGGATCAAGACGTTT. Its translation: CATWDAHRDSSDWIKTF.

This clone was counted between two and nine times. TCRdb's protein, taken from a much larger clone, differs from this DNA's translation at residue 7, likely owing to a read error; the protein displayed comes from the DNA. This chain uses TRGV9 with TRGJ1 or TRGJ2. The J gene, absent from TCRdb, was called here by matching the DNA to germline. The ends lost 3 bases at V and 3 bases at J; junction bases unmatched: 11. Germline V gene sequence: CDR1 GITISATS, CDR2 ISYDGTV (reference sequence). The CDR3 runs to 15 residues. The CDR3 DNA sequence: TGTGCCTTGTGGGAGCCCTCATACTTTTATTATAAGAAACTCTTT. Protein sequence: CALWEPSYFYYKKLF.

This clone was seen ten or more times. The TCRdb protein comes from a much larger clone and disagrees with this DNA's translation at residue 3, likely due to a read error; the protein given here is derived from the DNA. V and J are TRGV2 and TRGJ1 or TRGJ2. As TCRdb names no J gene, one was assigned here on the basis of a DNA match to germline. This CDR3 is 15 amino acids long. Looked up from germline, CDR1 is EGSNGY and CDR2 is YDSYNSKV. The CDR3 coding sequence is TGTGCCATCTGGGACGGGCCGCGCCATTATTATAAGAAACTCTTT. Its translation: CAIWDGPRHYYKKLF.

Ten or more counts support this clone. TCRdb pairs this DNA with a much larger clone's protein that differs at residue 9, likely a read error; the protein shown was translated from the DNA. The gene calls are TRGV2 and TRGJ1 or TRGJ2. The CDR3 runs 11 residues. The ends lost 0 bases at V and 14 bases at J; junction bases unmatched: 7. Germline-derived CDR1 and CDR2 are EGSNGY and YDSYNSKV. Here the CDR3 reads CATWDGRRELF. The CDR3 DNA reads as TGTGCCACCTGGGACGGGCGCAGGGAACTCTTT.

This clone was seen only a few times. TCRdb has a much larger clone's protein, which differs at residue 15 from the translation of this DNA, likely because of a read error; what is shown is the protein translated from the DNA. The V gene is TRGV9, the J gene TRGJP. The J gene was not available in TCRdb and was assigned here by matching the DNA to germline segments. Looked up from germline, CDR1 is GITISATS and CDR2 is ISYDGTV (reference sequence). The CDR3 is made up of 18 amino acids. CDR3 protein: CALWEVLRRELGKKVKVF. DNA for the CDR3: TGTGCCTTGTGGGAGGTGCTACGGCGAGAGTTGGGCAAAAAAGTCAAGGTATTT.

In the case of this clone: TCRdb's protein, taken from a much larger clone, differs from this DNA's translation at residue 8, likely owing to a read error; the protein displayed comes from the DNA. The chain combines TRGV9 with TRGJ1 or TRGJ2. No J gene was available from TCRdb, and it was assigned here by a germline match of the DNA. This CDR3 spans 17 amino acids. Germline lookup yields CDR1 GITISATS and CDR2 ISYDGTV (reference sequence). Unmatched junction bases numbered 11, after V lost 0 bases and J lost 0 bases. Here the CDR3 reads CALWEVKAPTNYYKKLF. The CDR3 coding sequence is TGTGCCTTGTGGGAGGTGAAAGCTCCGACGAATTATTATAAGAAACTCTTT.

This clone occurred a few times. This DNA's translation differs at residue 7 from TCRdb's protein, which comes from a much larger clone; a read error is likely, and the protein shown is translated from the DNA. The chain uses TRGV9 and TRGJP. Matching the DNA to germline supplied the J gene, which TCRdb does not give. J was trimmed by 7 bases and V by 3 bases; bases with no gene match: 12. The CDR3 is 18 residues long. Germline CDR1 is GITISATS and CDR2 is ISYDGTV (reference sequence). Here the CDR3 DNA reads TGTGCCTTGTGGGAGCCCTGGGACCCGGAGTTGGGCAAAAAAATCAAGGTATTT. Protein: CALWEPWDPELGKKIKVF.

This clone was picked up many times. The protein held in TCRdb is that of a much larger clone and does not match this DNA's translation at residue 11, likely because of a read error; the protein shown is translated from the DNA. V usage is TRGV8 and J usage is TRGJP1. The CDR3 covers 14 residues. In germline, CDR1 is VENAVY, CDR2 YDSYNSRV. The CDR3 coding sequence is TGTGCCACCTGGGATATTGGCACTGGTTGGTCCAAGATATTT. This sequence encodes CATWDIGTGWSKIF.

Ten or more counts support this clone. The V gene is TRGV5, the J gene TRGJ1 or TRGJ2. The CDR3 totals 13 residues. Losses at the gene ends were 5 bases for V and 7 bases for J; bases not matched to a gene: 11. The germline V gene has CDR1 VINAFY and CDR2 YDVSNSKD. The CDR3 DNA is TGTGCCACCTGGGTTACCAGAGGATATAAGAAACTCTTT. Residues: CATWVTRGYKKLF.

The table lists this clone with many counts. The protein given by TCRdb reflects a much larger clone and differs at residue 9 from this DNA's translation, likely from a read error; the protein shown is the DNA's translation. The CDR3 protein is CALWSQELSKKIKVF. The CDR3 region has the DNA TGTGCCTTGTGGTCTCAAGAGTTGAGCAAAAAAATCAAGGTATTT. The chain uses TRGV9 and TRGJP. Germline assignment: CDR1 GITISATS and CDR2 ISYDGTV (reference sequence). The CDR3 extends over 15 amino acids.

This clone is medium-sized (0.01 to 0.1%) within its sample. Other DNA sequences in this sample translate to the same CDR3. V is TRGV2 and J is TRGJ1 or TRGJ2. This CDR3 is 13 amino acids long. Germline CDR1 is EGSNGY and CDR2 is YDSYNSKV. V lost 1 base to trimming and J lost 5 bases; unmatched junction nucleotides: 5. As DNA, the CDR3 is TGTGCCACCTGGGACGGCAAAGATTATAAGAAACTCTTT. As protein: CATWDGKDYKKLF.

This clone has at least ten counts. This sequence joins TRGV4 and TRGJP1. The germline V gene has CDR1 EGSTGY and CDR2 YDSYTSSV. The ends lost 6 bases at V and 12 bases at J; junction bases unmatched: 7. The CDR3 covers 11 residues. The CDR3 nucleotides read TGTGCCACCTGGCTAGGAAGGTTCAAGATATTT. Translating it yields CATWLGRFKIF.

Concerning this clone itself: A read error likely explains why the TCRdb protein, taken from a much larger clone, differs from this DNA's translation at residue 6; the protein shown is translated from the DNA. V usage is TRGV9 and J usage is TRGJ1 or TRGJ2. Because TCRdb records no J gene, it was assigned here through a match of the DNA to germline. Trimming took 2 bases from V and 9 from J; bases not matched to a gene: 13. Germline V gene data show CDR1 as GITISATS and CDR2 as ISYDGTV (reference sequence). The CDR3 totals 14 residues. In nucleotides, the CDR3 is TGTGCCTTGTGGGAGGCGCGAGGAGGAGGTAAGAAACTCTTT. This translates into CALWEARGGGKKLF.

By sample share, this clone is medium-sized. The sample holds other DNA sequences that translate to the same CDR3. This chain uses TRGV9 with TRGJ1 or TRGJ2. CDR1 and CDR2 from the germline V gene are GITISATS and ISYDGTV (reference sequence). This CDR3 comprises 9 residues. V shed 6 bases and J 9 bases; nucleotides not matched to a gene: 2. CDR3 sequence (DNA): TGTGCCTTGTGGATTAAGAAACTCTTT. Its translation is CALWIKKLF.

A word on this clone: TCRdb's protein for this DNA is that of a much larger clone and differs from the translation at residue 6, likely a read error; the protein shown is the DNA translation. The V gene is TRGV9, the J gene TRGJ1 or TRGJ2. As TCRdb names no J gene, one was assigned here on the basis of a DNA match to germline. Germline V lookup: CDR1 GITISATS, CDR2 ISYDGTV (reference sequence). V shed 4 bases and J 10 bases; nucleotides not matched to a gene: 4. The CDR3 spans 10 residues. CDR3 amino acids: CALWETKKLF. The CDR3, as DNA: TGTGCCTTGTGGGAAACCAAGAAACTCTTT.

As regards this clone: The protein in TCRdb stems from a much larger clone and differs at residue 14 from this DNA's translation, likely a read error; here the protein is translated from the DNA. V gene TRGV4 combines with J gene TRGJP1. The J gene, missing from TCRdb, was assigned here through DNA to germline matching. Germline V gene sequence: CDR1 EGSTGY, CDR2 YDSYTSSV. The CDR3 is made up of 17 amino acids. DNA of the CDR3: TGTGCCACCTGGCTTAGCCCCCCCGATGCCACTGGTTGGTCCAAGATATTT. Amino acids: CATWLSPPDATGWSKIF.

In its sample, this clone was seen a few times. A far larger clone is one base from this, pointing to a likely read error. This same CDR3 is encoded by further DNA sequences in the sample. The chain recombines TRGV9 with TRGJ1 or TRGJ2. Assignment of the J gene here rests on matching the DNA to germline, because TCRdb gives none. The CDR3 is 14 residues long. Germline CDR1 reads GITISATS; CDR2 reads ISYDGTV (reference sequence). The CDR3 spells CALWEVNPPYKKLF. For the CDR3, the DNA is TGCGCCTTGTGGGAGGTAAATCCCCCTTATAAGAAACTCTTT.

In its sample, this clone was seen a few times. This likely stems from a read error, as it lies one base from a far larger clone. With the J gene uncalled, the V gene is TRGV2. Germline V CDR1 and CDR2: EGSNGY, YDSYNSKV. The CDR3 sequence is 11 residues long. In DNA form, the CDR3 reads TGTGCCACCTGGGACGGCTATAAGAAGCTCTTT. Residues: CATWDGYKKLF.

This clone was counted a few times. This DNA's translation and the protein TCRdb lists, from a much larger clone, do not match at residue 5, likely due to a read error; the protein shown is translated from the DNA. V usage is TRGV4 and J usage is TRGJ1 or TRGJ2. CDR1 and CDR2 from the germline V gene are EGSTGY and YDSYTSSV. CDR3 length equals 13 residues. CDR3: CATWNGRCYKKLF. The CDR3 nucleotides are TGTGCCACCTGGAATGGGCGGTGTTATAAGAAACTCTTT.

The table lists this clone with a few counts. The protein held in TCRdb is that of a much larger clone and does not match this DNA's translation at residue 5, likely because of a read error; the protein shown is translated from the DNA. The chain employs TRGV9 and TRGJ1 or TRGJ2. TCRdb supplies no J gene; here it was assigned by aligning the nucleotide sequence to germline. The V gene's germline CDR1 is GITISATS and CDR2 ISYDGTV (reference sequence). The CDR3 is made up of 15 amino acids. This chain's CDR3 is CALWGVHENYYKKLF. In nucleotides, the CDR3 is TGTGCCTTGTGGGGGGTGCACGAGAATTATTATAAGAAACTCTTT.

In its sample, this clone was seen many times. TCRdb records a much larger clone's protein for this DNA, with a difference at residue 10 that likely arises from a read error; the protein given is the translation of the DNA. The genes are TRGV9 and TRGJ1 or TRGJ2. This CDR3 has 13 residues. CDR1 is GITISATS and CDR2 is ISYDGTV in the germline V gene (reference sequence). CDR3 residues: CALWEVRYYEKLF. As DNA, the CDR3 is TGTGCCTTGTGGGAGGTGCGTTATTATGAGAAACTCTTT.